The 21 T cell receptor beta chains below all came from one sample that was sequenced in a study of CXCR3-negative and CXCR3-positive naive CD8 T cells. The authors made the TRB cDNA libraries by 5' RACE using UMI labels. For each CDR3 protein, TCRdb gives one entry from its re-call of the 5' RACE reads, without DNA. Its clone listing holds 50,000 to 60,000 distinct CDR3 sequences. The sample was naive CXCR3- CD8+ T cells from blood. The sample's subset: CD45RO-CCR7+CD27+CD95- naive CD8+ T cells lacking CXCR3 (TNR3-). The receptors originated from a human donor in good health. Some clones in this sample may be carry-over from other donors' samples.

The chain has TRBV7-9 and TRBJ2-7; TCRdb designates TRBD1, a call that cannot be tested without DNA. The CDR3 runs to 14 residues. Germline V lookup: CDR1 SEHNR, CDR2 FQNEAQ (reference sequence). The CDR3 reads CASRSGGFAYEQYF.

V and J are TRBV4-2 and TRBJ1-1. Germline V gives CDR1 LGHNA, CDR2 YNFKEQ. The CDR3 runs to 13 residues. The CDR3 here is CASSQEINTEAFF.

The rearrangement links TRBV7-2 to TRBJ2-7; TCRdb outputs TRBD2, but without DNA this stays unchecked. Germline V lookup: CDR1 SGHTA, CDR2 FQGNSA. There are 16 residues in the CDR3. CDR3 residues: CASSLLPSGGAHEQYF.

This chain links TRBV28 with TRBJ2-7; TCRdb proposes TRBD2, but this gene call is untestable without DNA. The germline V gene encodes CDR1 MDHEN and CDR2 SYDVKM. The CDR3 covers 15 residues. CDR3 residues: CASSNSGGSSYEQYF.

The chain couples TRBV28 to TRBJ2-2; the TRBD1 assignment by TCRdb is unverifiable without DNA. Germline loops: CDR1 MDHEN, CDR2 SYDVKM. This CDR3 is 15 amino acids long. The CDR3 spells CASTPGVTPVGELFF.

The rearrangement uses TRBV20-1 and TRBJ1-4. This CDR3 contains 15 residues. CDR1 is DFQATT and CDR2 is SNEGSKA in the germline V gene (reference sequence). The CDR3 here is CSARDHRRENEKLFF.

J is TRBJ2-6 and V is TRBV5-6; the TCRdb call, TRBD2, lacks DNA for checking. Germline assignment: CDR1 SGHDT and CDR2 YYEEEE. CDR3 length: 15 residues. CDR3 protein: CASSLGAGGANVLTF. Based on the CDR3 plus reference TRBV5-6 and TRBJ2-6, the full variable domain is DAGVTQSPTHLIKTRGQQVTLRCSPKSGHDTVSWYQQALGQGPQFIFQYYEEEERQRGNFPDRFSGHQFPNYSSELNVNALLLGDSALYLCASSLGAGGANVLTFGAGSRLTVL.

V is TRBV29-1 and J is TRBJ2-2; TCRdb's assignment of TRBD1 cannot be checked, as there is no DNA. The germline V gene has CDR1 SQVTM and CDR2 ANQGSEA. The CDR3 spans 15 residues. This CDR3 is CSVGGGQGNTGELFF.

The chain is built from TRBV27 and TRBJ2-3; the TCRdb D gene call, TRBD1, has no DNA to confirm it. Germline assignment: CDR1 MNHEY and CDR2 SMNVEV (reference sequence). The CDR3 spans 16 residues. CDR3 residues: CASSPLGAGGGDTQYF.

The chain uses TRBV5-4 and TRBJ2-1; TCRdb's D gene call, TRBD2, goes unchecked for lack of DNA. The germline CDR1 and CDR2 sequences are SGHNT and YYREEE (reference sequence). The CDR3 extends over 15 amino acids. Here the CDR3 reads CASSFTSGGFNEQFF.

The V gene is TRBV29-1, the J gene TRBJ2-1; absent DNA, TCRdb's TRBD2 call cannot be checked. This CDR3 is built from 13 residues. Germline CDR1 SQVTM, CDR2 ANQGSEA. This CDR3 reads CSVDGGAYNEQFF.

This sequence joins TRBV7-9 and TRBJ2-5; TCRdb selects TRBD2, and the lack of DNA leaves this call unchecked. The CDR3 consists of 16 residues. The germline V gene encodes CDR1 SEHNR and CDR2 FQNEAQ (reference sequence). CDR3 sequence: CASSHLAGGPQETQYF.

J is TRBJ1-1 and V is TRBV29-1. The CDR3 contains 11 residues. Germline-derived CDR1 and CDR2 are SQVTM and ANQGSEA. The CDR3 protein is CSVEDGSEAFF. The full variable domain, completed using reference TRBV29-1 and TRBJ1-1, is SAVISQKPSRDICQRGTSLTIQCQVDSQVTMMFWYRQQPGQSLTLIATANQGSEATYESGFVIDKFPISRPNLTFSTLTVSNMSPEDSSIYLCSVEDGSEAFFGQGTRLTVV.

The chain links TRBV12-3 or TRBV12-4 to TRBJ2-3; TCRdb calls TRBD2, which cannot be checked without DNA. CDR3 length: 16 amino acids. Here the CDR3 reads CASTDYLEVGTDTQYF.

The CDR3 region is CASSTRGLVEEQFF. The chain recombines TRBV27 with TRBJ2-1; TCRdb names TRBD2, which stays unverified in the absence of DNA. The germline V gene has CDR1 MNHEY and CDR2 SMNVEV (reference sequence). CDR3 length equals 14 residues.

The chain employs TRBV4-1 and TRBJ2-3; TCRdb selects TRBD2, and the lack of DNA leaves this call unchecked. Germline CDR1 and CDR2: MGHRA and YSYEKL. The length of the CDR3 is 19 residues. This CDR3 reads CASSQFIAGEIESTDTQYF.

The V gene is TRBV7-2, the J gene TRBJ2-7; TCRdb indicates TRBD1, and absent DNA this call remains unverified. CDR3 size: 15 residues. Per the germline V gene, CDR1 is SGHTA and CDR2 is FQGNSA. This CDR3 reads CASSAAGTGSPEQYF.

The chain's CDR3 is CASSARTGHYEQYF. The chain joins TRBV11-3 to TRBJ2-7; with no DNA, the TCRdb D assignment of TRBD1 cannot be verified. The CDR3 covers 14 residues. The germline V gene has CDR1 SGHNT and CDR2 YENEEA.

The V call is TRBV4-2, the J call TRBJ2-1; TCRdb proposes TRBD2, but this gene call is untestable without DNA. The CDR3 is 17 amino acids. CDR1 is LGHNA, CDR2 YNFKEQ, per germline. CDR3 residues: CASSQETPGLARNEQFF.

The chain uses TRBV12-3 or TRBV12-4 and TRBJ2-7. The CDR3 sequence is 12 residues long. CDR3 region: CASQGPTYEQYF.

This chain joins TRBV18 and TRBJ2-5. CDR1 KGHSH and CDR2 LQKENI come from the germline V gene. The length of the CDR3 is 14 residues. The CDR3 spells CASSPPGFAETQYF.